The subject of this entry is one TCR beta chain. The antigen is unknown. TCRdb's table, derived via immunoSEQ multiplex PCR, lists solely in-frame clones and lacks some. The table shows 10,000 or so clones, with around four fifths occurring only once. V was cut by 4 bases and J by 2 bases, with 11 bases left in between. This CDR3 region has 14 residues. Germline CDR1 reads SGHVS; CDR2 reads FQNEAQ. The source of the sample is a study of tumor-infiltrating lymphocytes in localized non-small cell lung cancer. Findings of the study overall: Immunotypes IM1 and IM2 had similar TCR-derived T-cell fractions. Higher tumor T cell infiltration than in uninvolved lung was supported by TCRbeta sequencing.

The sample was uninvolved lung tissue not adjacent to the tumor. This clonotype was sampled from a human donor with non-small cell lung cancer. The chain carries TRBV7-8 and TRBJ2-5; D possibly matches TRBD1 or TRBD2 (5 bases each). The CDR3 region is CASSSYGAQETQYF. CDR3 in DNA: TGTGCCAGCAGCTCCTACGGGGCTCAAGAGACCCAGTACTTC.